Listed here are 25 T cell receptor beta chains from one sample, sequenced in a study of T-cell memory formation after mild COVID-19 (dated by TCRdb to 2020 to 2023). Library construction relied on 5' RACE. Sequencing used an Illumina NovaSeq 6000. The public reads were reprocessed in TCRdb via fastp at Q25 and MiXCR, keeping in-frame beta chains. CDR3 protein duplicates are merged, each entry listing the most common genes and DNA. The sample has about 360,000 distinct CDR3 sequences on record, about 15% of them singletons. Of the sample, 22% falls within the top ten clones. The specimen sequenced was PBMCs or a T cell subset sorted from them (not recorded which). The receptor set was obtained from a man younger than 35 who had mild COVID-19 (a few samples of this study predate the infection). The sample titles of this study are shuffled in the database, so cell type and time point are left out; the donor was told from shared clones.

The chain links TRBV4-3 to TRBJ2-5; TRBD2 matches at 11 bases. V was clipped by 4 bases and J by 4 bases; unmatched bases: 8. This CDR3 comprises 16 residues. CDR1 is LGHNA, CDR2 YSLEER, per germline. The CDR3 DNA follows: TGCGCCAGCAGCCTTCGGGGGCTAGCGGGGGGAGAGACCCAGTACTTC. Translated, it gives CASSLRGLAGGETQYF.

The chain's CDR3 is CSASRTGPKNEQYF. CDR3 DNA sequence: TGCAGTGCTAGCCGGACAGGGCCGAAGAACGAGCAGTACTTC. The rearrangement links TRBV20-1 to TRBJ2-7; 8 bases align to TRBD1. The CDR3 contains 14 residues. Germline V CDR1 and CDR2: DFQATT, SNEGSKA (reference sequence). The trim removed 3 bases at V and 5 bases at J, leaving 9 bases unmatched.

The sample holds a few counts of this clonotype. The V call is TRBV7-3, the J call TRBJ2-3; TRBD2 is a possible D gene (6 bases). Germline V gene lookup returns CDR1 SGHTA and CDR2 FQGTGA. The CDR3 is made up of 14 amino acids. Trimming cost V 5 bases and J 2 bases, with 11 bases left between them. The CDR3: CASSQSGPTDTQYF. DNA of the CDR3: TGTGCCAGCAGCCAGAGCGGGCCCACAGATACGCAGTATTTT.

This clonotype was seen repeatedly, ten times or more. The rearrangement uses TRBV5-1 and TRBJ1-1, with D possibly being TRBD1 (5 bases). Germline loops: CDR1 SGHRS, CDR2 YFSETQ. V lost 7 bases to trimming and J lost 0 bases, with 16 bases between them. CDR3 length equals 15 residues. In DNA form, the CDR3 reads TGCGCCAGCTCCATTCCGGGGCGAATGAACACTGAAGCTTTCTTT. It encodes CASSIPGRMNTEAFF.

This clonotype was observed a few times. V gene TRBV30 combines with J gene TRBJ2-7; 10 nucleotides match TRBD1. V lost 6 bases, J lost 3 bases, and 11 bases stayed unmatched. CDR3 length: 15 residues. CDR1 GTSNPN and CDR2 SVGIG come from the germline V gene (reference sequence). The CDR3 DNA is TGTGCCTGTACCGGGACAGGGGCATTCGGCTACGAGCAGTACTTC. It specifies CACTGTGAFGYEQYF.

This clonotype appeared many times. V and J are TRBV7-2 and TRBJ2-4; D gene ambiguous. The CDR3 loop spans 12 amino acids. With 3 bases removed from V and 5 bases from J, the gap between germline ends came to 5 bases. CDR1 is SGHTA and CDR2 is FQGNSA in the germline V gene. As DNA, the CDR3 is TGTGCCAGCAGCTTTAACGAAAACATTCAGTACTTC. Residues: CASSFNENIQYF.

CDR3 bases: TGCAGTGCTAGAATAGGGGCCAGGAACACTGAAGCTTTCTTT. This translates into CSARIGARNTEAFF. The V gene is TRBV20-1, the J gene TRBJ1-1, with D perhaps matching TRBD1 (5 bases). Germline assignment: CDR1 DFQATT and CDR2 SNEGSKA (reference sequence). There are 14 residues in the CDR3. V was shortened by 2 bases and J by 1 base, with 11 bases between the two germline ends.

The chain links TRBV24-1 to TRBJ2-3; TRBD1 agrees at 7 bases. Germline assignment: CDR1 KGHDR and CDR2 SFDVKD. The trim removed 0 bases at V and 0 bases at J, leaving 2 bases unmatched. The CDR3 consists of 16 residues. CDR3 sequence (DNA): TGTGCCACCAGTGATTTGTACAGGGGTAGCACAGATACGCAGTATTTT. Protein: CATSDLYRGSTDTQYF.

This chain joins TRBV2 and TRBJ1-4, with TRBD1 matching 7 bases. The J segment lost 10 bases and the V segment lost 8 bases, leaving 16 bases of the junction unmatched. The CDR3 totals 15 residues. Germline-derived CDR1 and CDR2 are SNHLY and FYNNEI. For the CDR3, the DNA is TGTGCCAGCCGGAGAGTCAGGGGGGATTTTGTAAAACTGTTTTTT. It is translated as CASRRVRGDFVKLFF.

This clonotype was seen a handful of times. The CDR3 loop reads CASSFLRGEQFF. The DNA of the CDR3 is TGTGCCAGCAGCTTTCTTAGGGGGGAGCAGTTCTTC. The gene calls are TRBV7-8 and TRBJ2-1, with D perhaps TRBD1 (6 bases). Germline values: CDR1 SGHVS, CDR2 FQNEAQ. The CDR3 totals 12 residues. V lost 3 bases and J 10 bases, leaving 10 bases between the germline ends.

This chain connects TRBV5-4 to TRBJ2-5, with 8 bases lining up with TRBD1. V was clipped by 4 bases and J by 2 bases; unmatched bases: 10. This CDR3 has 16 amino acids. Germline assignment: CDR1 SGHNT and CDR2 YYREEE (reference sequence). In DNA, the CDR3 is TGTGCCAGCAGCCGCGTGGACAGGGTGGGACAAGAGACCCAGTACTTC. Protein: CASSRVDRVGQETQYF.

Many counts were recorded for this clonotype. The gene calls are TRBV6-2 or TRBV6-3 and TRBJ1-5; TRBD1 aligns across 7 bases. J lost 4 bases, V lost 7 bases, and 7 bases had no gene match. Germline V gene sequence: CDR1 MNHEY, CDR2 SVGEGT. The CDR3 is 14 residues long. The CDR3 protein is CASTQGNVNQPQHF. CDR3 DNA: TGTGCCAGCACACAGGGGAATGTGAATCAGCCCCAGCATTTT.

A few counts support this clonotype. The gene calls are TRBV4-1 and TRBJ2-5; D is unclear. CDR1 and CDR2 (germline): MGHRA, YSYEKL. This CDR3 comprises 13 residues. V was cut by 6 bases and J by 5 bases, with 13 bases left in between. CDR3 DNA: TGCGCCAGCAGGCCCTCCCTTATGGAGACCCAGTACTTC. It encodes CASRPSLMETQYF.

The J gene is TRBJ2-1, the V gene TRBV9, with a weak D call TRBD2 (6 bases). Per germline, CDR1 SGDLS and CDR2 YYNGEE. The CDR3 runs to 16 residues. Trimming removed 5 bases from V and 8 bases from J, with 23 bases in between. The chain's CDR3 is CASSKEGSPVRDEQFF. CDR3 nucleotides: TGTGCCAGCAGTAAGGAGGGCTCCCCCGTTAGGGATGAGCAGTTCTTC.

This clonotype was recorded many times. The rearrangement uses TRBV18 and TRBJ2-5; no reliable D call. V lost 3 bases and J lost 0, with 8 bases in between. This CDR3 region has 14 residues. Germline CDR1 reads KGHSH; CDR2 reads LQKENI. The CDR3 coding sequence is TGTGCCAGCTCACCGACCGGGTACCAAGAGACCCAGTACTTC. Amino acid sequence: CASSPTGYQETQYF.

The chain couples TRBV2 to TRBJ2-2; possibly TRBD1 for D (6 bases). V lost 5 bases, J lost 7 bases, and 11 bases lay in between. The germline gives CDR1 SNHLY, CDR2 FYNNEI. This CDR3 is 13 amino acids long. As DNA, the CDR3 is TGTGCCAGCAGTCGGGACACCAGCGGGGAGCTGTTTTTT. Protein: CASSRDTSGELFF.

This clonotype was counted ten times or more. The V and J genes are TRBV5-1 and TRBJ2-2; 9 bases align to TRBD2. The germline gives CDR1 SGHRS, CDR2 YFSETQ. The CDR3 runs to 16 residues. J gave up 1 base and V 0 bases, and 1 base lay outside the gene matches. The chain's CDR3 is CASSLELAGNTGELFF. The CDR3 region has the DNA TGCGCCAGCAGCTTGGAACTAGCGGGGAACACCGGGGAGCTGTTTTTT.

The chain links TRBV5-1 to TRBJ2-5; tentative D call: TRBD1 (6 bases). V lost 4 bases and J lost 0, with 13 bases in between. CDR3 length: 15 amino acids. Germline V gene lookup returns CDR1 SGHRS and CDR2 YFSETQ. Here the CDR3 reads CASSHGTSNQETQYF. The CDR3 DNA is TGCGCCAGCAGCCATGGGACATCGAACCAAGAGACCCAGTACTTC.

The table lists this clonotype with a few counts. The rearrangement joins TRBV7-9 to TRBJ2-3, with D maybe TRBD2 (6 bases). Trimming pared 5 bases from V and 2 bases from J, leaving 11 bases between. The CDR3 extends over 14 amino acids. From germline, CDR1 is SEHNR and CDR2 FQNEAQ (reference sequence). The CDR3 DNA follows: TGTGCCAGCAGCACCGGGGGATACACAGATACGCAGTATTTT. It is translated as CASSTGGYTDTQYF.

The rearrangement uses TRBV13 and TRBJ2-5; 7 positions match TRBD2. CDR1 is PRHDT and CDR2 is FYEKMQ in the germline V gene (reference sequence). The CDR3 spans 15 residues. Trimming took 2 bases from V and 2 from J; bases not matched to a gene: 5. The CDR3 region is CASSLRDYLQETQYF. For the CDR3, the DNA is TGTGCCAGCAGCTTAAGGGACTACTTGCAAGAGACCCAGTACTTC.

The chain has TRBV3-1 and TRBJ2-1; D ambiguous. Germline CDR1 LGHDT, CDR2 YNNKEL (reference sequence). This CDR3 is 11 amino acids long. V was clipped by 5 bases and J by 8 bases, with 7 bases between them. The CDR3 DNA follows: TGTGCCAGCAGCTCTCTTCATGAGCAGTTCTTC. The encoded protein is CASSSLHEQFF.

This clonotype showed up just a few times. The chain couples TRBV15 to TRBJ2-2, with 13 bases that match TRBD2. Germline V lookup: CDR1 LNHNV, CDR2 YYDKDF (reference sequence). This CDR3 is 18 amino acids long. Germline trimming cut 1 base from V and 2 bases from J; bases unmatched to any gene: 4. CDR3 region: CATSRVGLAGANTGELFF. CDR3 nucleotides: TGTGCCACCAGCAGAGTTGGACTAGCGGGGGCTAACACCGGGGAGCTGTTTTTT.

The CDR3 DNA follows: TGCAGTGCCTTTTCCCGACAGGGGATGAGTTGGTCACCCCTCCACTTT. Translating gives CSAFSRQGMSWSPLHF. This chain links TRBV20-1 with TRBJ1-6, with 8 bases that match TRBD1. The CDR3 is made up of 16 amino acids. After removal of 6 bases from V and 10 bases from J, the junction contained 17 bases not matched to a gene. CDR1 and CDR2 from the germline V gene are DFQATT and SNEGSKA (reference sequence).

The chain recombines TRBV7-9 with TRBJ1-5, with D possibly matching TRBD1 (6 bases). The length of the CDR3 is 14 residues. Germline V gives CDR1 SEHNR, CDR2 FQNEAQ (reference sequence). V lost 5 bases, J lost 3 bases, and 11 bases lay in between. CDR3 sequence: CASSDRDINQPQHF. In nucleotides, the CDR3 is TGTGCCAGCAGCGACCGGGACATCAATCAGCCCCAGCATTTT.

A few counts support this clonotype. The chain is built from TRBV7-2 and TRBJ2-2; 8 bases are a match to TRBD1. The length of the CDR3 is 16 residues. Germline CDR1 is SGHTA and CDR2 is FQGNSA. Trimming at V came to 0 bases and at J to 5 bases, leaving 5 bases not matched to a gene. CDR3: CASSLAQGARTGELFF. The DNA for the CDR3 is TGTGCCAGCAGCTTAGCGCAGGGGGCGCGGACCGGGGAGCTGTTTTTT.